This is a list of T cell receptor beta chains from one sample in a study of technical replicates of blood from a few donors. Only in-frame clones appear in the TCRdb table, and some are missing; sequencing was by immunoSEQ multiplex PCR. The sample lists around 69,000 clones, roughly 90% occurring once. The sequencing sample was made of PBMCs. The origin of the receptors is a human donor in good health. Some clones in this sample may be carry-over from other donors' samples. The CDR3 runs from the conserved cysteine through the conserved F or W. The D gene is left open where the match is weak. Only some rows state a clone size, as once, few, many or a class for expanded clones.

V gene	D gene	clone size	J gene	CDR3 protein	CDR3 DNA
TRBV7-2	.	.	TRBJ2-1	CASSLLGASLNEQFF	TGTGCCAGCAGCTTACTCGGAGCATCTCTGAATGAGCAGTTCTTC
TRBV5-6	.	.	TRBJ2-1	CASSTGTLGEQFF	TGTGCCAGCAGCACCGGGACTCTTGGTGAGCAGTTCTTC
TRBV5-8	.	.	TRBJ2-7	CASSRVVWEQYF	TGTGCCAGCAGCCGGGTCGTCTGGGAGCAGTACTTC
TRBV4-3	TRBD2	.	TRBJ2-7	CASSQDQRGSYEQYF	TGCGCCAGCAGCCAAGATCAGCGGGGCAGCTACGAGCAGTACTTC
TRBV7-2	.	.	TRBJ1-3	CASSQEAGNTIYF	TGTGCCAGCAGCCAGGAGGCGGGAAACACCATATATTTT
TRBV6-6	TRBD2	.	TRBJ2-3	CASSQGTSGVTDTQYF	TGTGCCAGCAGTCAGGGGACTAGCGGGGTCACAGATACGCAGTATTTT
TRBV27	.	.	TRBJ2-7	CASSDNRVHEQYF	TGTGCCAGCAGTGATAACAGGGTTCACGAGCAGTACTTC
TRBV7-2	TRBD2	.	TRBJ2-1	CASRIAGGRNEQFF	TGTGCCAGCCGTATAGCGGGGGGGCGCAATGAGCAGTTCTTC
TRBV1	.	.	TRBJ2-7	CTSSQVWERKYEQYF	TGCACCAGCAGCCAAGTGTGGGAGAGAAAGTACGAGCAGTACTTC
TRBV7-2	.	few	TRBJ1-1	CASSLVRGNTEAFF	TGTGCCAGCAGCTTAGTTCGGGGGAACACTGAAGCTTTCTTT
TRBV10-3	TRBD1	.	TRBJ1-1	CATGQGSTEAFF	TGTGCCACAGGACAGGGAAGCACTGAAGCTTTCTTT
TRBV10-3	.	few	TRBJ1-4	CAIRGGLGEKLFF	TGTGCCATCAGGGGGGGGCTTGGAGAAAAACTGTTTTTT
TRBV5-1	TRBD1	.	TRBJ1-1	CASSSGPTGVNTEAFF	TGCGCCAGCAGCTCGGGGCCGACAGGGGTGAACACTGAAGCTTTCTTT
TRBV10-3	TRBD1	.	TRBJ1-2	CATRTGGSNYGYTF	TGTGCCACGCGGACAGGAGGATCCAACTATGGCTACACCTTC
TRBV5-1	.	.	TRBJ1-1	CASSLVGGLTEAFF	TGCGCCAGCAGCTTGGTTGGGGGACTCACTGAAGCTTTCTTT
TRBV6-5	.	.	TRBJ2-7	CASSYSPTGSHEQYF	TGTGCCAGCAGTTACTCTCCTACAGGGTCCCACGAGCAGTACTTC
TRBV5-6	.	.	TRBJ2-5	CASSLAARQETQYF	TGTGCCAGCAGCTTGGCCGCGCGGCAAGAGACCCAGTACTTC
TRBV7-9	.	.	TRBJ1-4	CASSLVSEKLFF	TGTGCCAGCAGCTTAGTTAGTGAAAAACTGTTTTTT
TRBV11-2	.	.	TRBJ2-7	CASSLGPSYEQYF	TGTGCCAGCAGCTTAGGGCCGTCCTACGAGCAGTACTTC
TRBV7-2	TRBD2	.	TRBJ2-1	CASSLRLAGAYNEQFF	TGTGCCAGCAGCCTCCGACTAGCCGGAGCCTACAATGAGCAGTTCTTC
TRBV4-3	TRBD2	.	TRBJ2-1	CASSQGTGTSGSYEQFF	TGCGCCAGCAGCCAGGGAACCGGGACTAGCGGGAGCTATGAGCAGTTCTTC
TRBV7-9	TRBD1	.	TRBJ1-1	CASSRQGGNTEAFF	TGTGCCAGCAGCCGACAGGGGGGGAACACTGAAGCTTTCTTT
TRBV5-4	.	.	TRBJ1-1	CASSLLGRTNTEAFF	TGTGCCAGCAGTCTACTGGGGCGGACGAACACTGAAGCTTTCTTT
TRBV18	.	.	TRBJ1-2	CASSPDVAGNYGYTF	TGTGCCAGCTCACCAGATGTGGCAGGAAACTATGGCTACACCTTC
TRBV30	.	once	TRBJ1-6	CAWSGPPGLEKSPLHF	TGTGCCTGGAGTGGACCCCCCGGCCTGGAGAAATCACCCCTCCACTTT
TRBV7-2	TRBD2	.	TRBJ2-3	CASSPQRGSTDTQYF	TGTGCCAGCAGCCCACAGCGGGGGAGCACAGATACGCAGTATTTT
TRBV6-1	.	.	TRBJ1-1	CASSQGLNTEAFF	TGTGCCAGCAGCCAGGGATTAAACACTGAAGCTTTCTTT
TRBV19	TRBD1	.	TRBJ1-1	CASSRRDRPMNTEAFF	TGTGCCAGTAGTAGAAGGGACAGACCAATGAACACTGAAGCTTTCTTT
TRBV5-1	.	.	TRBJ2-5	CASSLGQAGRETQYF	TGCGCCAGCAGCTTGGGACAGGCGGGCCGCGAGACCCAGTACTTC
TRBV18	.	.	TRBJ2-3	CASSPGGVDTQYF	TGTGCCAGCTCACCGGGCGGGGTCGATACGCAGTATTTT
TRBV29-1	.	.	TRBJ1-3	CSVESPGGNTIYF	TGCAGCGTTGAATCGCCAGGCGGAAACACCATATATTTT
TRBV4-3	.	.	TRBJ2-7	CASSQETGYEQYF	TGCGCCAGCAGCCAAGAGACGGGCTACGAGCAGTACTTC
TRBV25-1	TRBD1	once	TRBJ2-3	CASREDRGPDTQYF	TGTGCCAGCAGGGAGGACAGGGGCCCAGATACGCAGTATTTT
TRBV30	.	.	TRBJ2-7	CAWGHVNSYEQYF	TGTGCCTGGGGTCATGTTAACAGCTACGAGCAGTACTTC
TRBV9	TRBD1	.	TRBJ2-4	CASSATFPGQGGPLAKNIQYF	TGTGCCAGCAGCGCTACTTTTCCGGGACAGGGAGGGCCCCTAGCCAAAAACATTCAGTACTTC
TRBV6-5	.	few	TRBJ1-5	CASSKGGGGQPQHF	TGTGCCAGCAGCAAGGGGGGGGGCGGTCAGCCCCAGCATTTT
TRBV7-9	.	.	TRBJ2-7	CASSQRQISYEQYF	TGTGCCAGCAGCCAAAGACAGATTTCGTACGAGCAGTACTTC
TRBV30	TRBD1	.	TRBJ1-1	CALGTGGREAFF	TGTGCCTTAGGGACAGGGGGCAGAGAAGCTTTCTTT
TRBV4-3	.	.	TRBJ2-3	CASSLSAGAGLSTDTQYF	TGCGCCAGCAGCCTCTCGGCAGGGGCAGGACTTAGCACAGATACGCAGTATTTT